Given below is one T cell receptor beta chain in context. The sample originates from a study of OX40 agonist ivuxolimab in advanced cancers. Libraries were prepared by immunoSEQ multiplex PCR; TCRdb keeps only in-frame clonotypes and omits some of them. Seen here are 9,000 to 10,000 clones, roughly 90% observed once, and the top ten hold around 13%. This specimen consisted of CD4+ or CD8+ T cells sorted from blood, obtained in a trial of the OX40 agonist ivuxolimab. This clonotype was sampled from an adult with an advanced solid tumor such as melanoma, head and neck, liver or kidney cancer.

The CDR3 region is CASSLGQPYGYTF. The CDR3 DNA follows: TGTGCCAGCAGCTTGGGGCAGCCCTATGGCTACACCTTC. The chain employs TRBV5-6 and TRBJ1-2; D gene uncertain. The CDR3 length is 13 residues. Trimming removed 0 bases from V and 4 bases from J, with 7 bases in between. Germline V gene lookup returns CDR1 SGHDT and CDR2 YYEEEE.